This T cell receptor beta chain comes out of a study of T cell responses to AZD1222 COVID-19 vaccine. Libraries were prepared by immunoSEQ multiplex PCR; TCRdb keeps only in-frame clonotypes and omits some of them. The sample has about 180,000 clones, 88% seen once; the top ten hold roughly 26%. Germline loops: CDR1 DFQATT, CDR2 SNEGSKA (reference sequence). V was cut by 3 bases and J by 2 bases, with 8 bases left in between. This CDR3 comprises 12 residues. The sample consisted of peripheral blood, taken 28 days after the second AZD1222 dose. The source of this sequence is an adult who received the AZD1222 COVID-19 vaccine. The chain has TRBV20-1 and TRBJ2-7; no clear D. CDR3 DNA: TGCAGTGCTAGTTTCTCCCCCTACGAGCAGTACTTC. The encoded protein is CSASFSPYEQYF.